Presented here are 20 T cell receptor beta chains from one specimen sequenced in a study of shared clonotypes between healthy human individuals. CD8 cells regarded as naive lacked CD45RO, were positively chosen for CCR7, and omitted terminally differentiated effector memory CD45RA+ cells. The table came from immunoSEQ multiplex PCR; TCRdb's copy has only in-frame clones and leaves some out. Of more than 2 million clones listed, around 96% are singletons. Material: naive CD8+ T cells sorted from blood. The receptors derive from a man younger than 35 in good health.

As for this clone: A much larger clone differs from this one at a single base, so this may be a read error. The CDR3 loop reads CAWSNPINNSPLHF. CDR3 DNA sequence: TGTGCCTGGAGTAACCCGATTAATAATTCACCCCTCCACTTT. This sequence joins TRBV30 and TRBJ1-6; D is unresolved. The CDR3 extends over 14 amino acids. Germline CDR1 GTSNPN, CDR2 SVGIG (reference sequence). The V gene lost 2 bases and the J gene lost 5 bases, with 10 bases spanning the gap.

This clone is a singleton in its sample. V usage is TRBV19 and J usage is TRBJ1-1; 7 bases match TRBD1. Germline lookup yields CDR1 LNHDA and CDR2 SQIVND (reference sequence). The CDR3 spans 14 residues. The J segment lost 0 bases and the V segment lost 5 bases, leaving 3 bases of the junction unmatched. DNA of the CDR3: TGTGCCAGTAGTCGACAGGGTGTGAACACTGAAGCTTTCTTT. The encoded protein is CASSRQGVNTEAFF. Combining the CDR3 with reference TRBV19 and TRBJ1-1 gives the whole variable domain DGGITQSPKYLFRKEGQNVTLSCEQNLNHDAMYWYRQDPGQGLRLIYYSQIVNDFQKGDIAEGYSVSREKKESFPLTVTSAQKNPTAFYLCASSRQGVNTEAFFGQGTRLTVV.

V usage is TRBV6-5 and J usage is TRBJ2-3; 13 bases are shared with TRBD2. V dropped 4 bases and J dropped 3; count of bases not matched to a gene: 4. The CDR3 length is 16 residues. CDR1 is MNHEY and CDR2 is SVGAGI in the germline V gene. The CDR3 spells CASSLLAGGLTDTQYF. The CDR3 coding sequence is TGTGCCAGCAGTTTACTAGCGGGGGGGCTAACAGATACGCAGTATTTT.

The chain carries TRBV6-1 and TRBJ2-7, with D perhaps matching TRBD2 (5 bases). Germline V lookup: CDR1 MNHNS, CDR2 SASEGT. Trimming removed 1 base from V and 2 bases from J, with 15 bases in between. The CDR3 runs to 16 residues. The CDR3 sequence is CASSEGAGGRPYEQYF. CDR3 coding DNA: TGTGCCAGCAGTGAAGGGGCGGGCGGTAGGCCCTACGAGCAGTACTTC.

This clone was observed once. The CDR3 loop reads CASSLAETGYSNQPQHF. Here the CDR3 DNA reads TGTGCCAGCAGCTTAGCCGAGACAGGGTATAGCAATCAGCCCCAGCATTTT. The V call is TRBV7-2, the J call TRBJ1-5; 7 bases agree with TRBD1. V gave up 0 bases and J gave up 0 bases; unmatched junction bases: 5. Germline values: CDR1 SGHTA, CDR2 FQGNSA. This CDR3 has 17 residues.

V is TRBV2 and J is TRBJ2-5; no firm D call. The CDR3 covers 15 residues. The germline gives CDR1 SNHLY, CDR2 FYNNEI. V gave up 4 bases and J gave up 2 bases, with 14 bases separating them. As DNA, the CDR3 is TGTGCCAGCAGTGCGGCGGTATCACTTCAAGAGACCCAGTACTTC. Its protein is CASSAAVSLQETQYF.

The chain couples TRBV6-6 to TRBJ2-7; D unresolved. This CDR3 is 16 amino acids long. V was trimmed by 2 bases and J by 1 base, leaving 15 bases between them. The germline V gene encodes CDR1 MNHNY and CDR2 SVGAGI (reference sequence). The CDR3 DNA sequence: TGTGCCAGCAGTTACGAGCGTCTAGGTTCTTCCTACGAGCAGTACTTC. Translation gives CASSYERLGSSYEQYF.

The chain employs TRBV6-5 and TRBJ2-1, with 12 bases matching TRBD2. This CDR3 has 15 residues. CDR1 MNHEY and CDR2 SVGAGI come from the germline V gene. J lost 7 bases, V lost 4 bases, and 5 bases had no gene match. The CDR3 DNA reads TGTGCCAGCAGTTTGACTAGCGGGAGAGCGAATGAGCAGTTCTTC. It is translated as CASSLTSGRANEQFF.

This clone was seen a single time. The chain combines TRBV5-4 with TRBJ2-7; 13 bases fit TRBD2. Per germline, CDR1 SGHNT and CDR2 YYREEE (reference sequence). Germline trimming cut 0 bases from V and 9 bases from J; bases unmatched to any gene: 6. This CDR3 comprises 15 residues. CDR3 residues: CASSLAQGLAGAQYF. As DNA, the CDR3 is TGTGCCAGCAGCTTGGCCCAAGGACTAGCGGGAGCGCAGTACTTC.

The V and J genes are TRBV2 and TRBJ2-7; the match to TRBD1 covers 8 bases. The germline V gene has CDR1 SNHLY and CDR2 FYNNEI. The CDR3 is 15 residues long. Trimming removed 6 bases from V and 4 bases from J; junction bases left unmatched: 11. CDR3 residues: CASRMTGVLPYEQYF. The CDR3 DNA is TGTGCCAGCAGGATGACAGGGGTTTTGCCATACGAGCAGTACTTC.

The rearrangement joins TRBV29-1 to TRBJ2-2; 7 bases map to TRBD2. Germline V gene sequence: CDR1 SQVTM, CDR2 ANQGSEA. V was pared by 3 bases and J by 5 bases, with 6 bases of the junction left unmatched. This CDR3 is 14 amino acids long. CDR3 bases: TGCAGCGTTGAGAGGGACTACGGTACCGGGGAGCTGTTTTTT. This codes for CSVERDYGTGELFF.

The chain uses TRBV27 and TRBJ2-6; 9 nucleotides line up with TRBD1. Germline V lookup: CDR1 MNHEY, CDR2 SMNVEV (reference sequence). V lost 5 bases and J lost 9; bases outside the gene matches: 8. The CDR3 has 15 amino acids. The CDR3 DNA reads TGTGCCAGCAGTCCTCCGGGACAGGGTGTCAACGTCCTGACTTTC. Residues: CASSPPGQGVNVLTF.

This chain links TRBV2 with TRBJ2-5, with 10 positions matching TRBD2. The CDR3 has 16 residues. Germline CDR1 is SNHLY and CDR2 is FYNNEI. The J segment lost 5 bases and the V segment lost 6 bases, leaving 12 bases of the junction unmatched. The CDR3 DNA is TGTGCCAGCAGCCCTCTGGCTAGCGGGGGTCGGGAGACCCAGTACTTC. Translated, it gives CASSPLASGGRETQYF.

This sequence joins TRBV2 and TRBJ2-3; 7 nucleotides align to TRBD1. With 5 bases clipped from V and 1 base from J, the junction kept 3 bases outside the gene matches. Germline loops: CDR1 SNHLY, CDR2 FYNNEI. This CDR3 spans 14 amino acids. In DNA, the CDR3 is TGTGCCAGCAGTCGACAGGGAGGCACAGATACGCAGTATTTT. It specifies CASSRQGGTDTQYF.

This clone was observed once. For the CDR3, the DNA is TGTGCCAGCAGCTTCACAGGGGACACTGAAGCTTTCTTT. The encoded protein is CASSFTGDTEAFF. The V call is TRBV7-9, the J call TRBJ1-1; 7 bases map to TRBD1. The germline V gene has CDR1 SEHNR and CDR2 FQNEAQ (reference sequence). The CDR3 has 13 residues. Trimming at V came to 3 bases and at J to 3 bases, leaving 1 base not matched to a gene.

The chain has TRBV10-2 and TRBJ2-3; D is unclear. The germline gives CDR1 WSHSY, CDR2 SAAADI. The CDR3 is made up of 12 amino acids. V was clipped by 8 bases and J by 6 bases, with 12 bases between them. In DNA, the CDR3 is TGCGCCAGCGGCCGTGGTGACGATACGCAGTATTTT. It encodes CASGRGDDTQYF.

In DNA, the CDR3 is TGTGCCAGCAGCTCCTGGGCCGAGGGTGGAAACACCATATATTTT. Translated, it gives CASSSWAEGGNTIYF. The chain uses TRBV7-2 and TRBJ1-3; D unresolved. Trimming took 4 bases from V and 3 from J, leaving 13 bases between them. Germline CDR1 reads SGHTA; CDR2 reads FQGNSA. The CDR3 loop spans 15 amino acids.

The rearrangement links TRBV10-1 to TRBJ2-1, with D perhaps TRBD1 or TRBD2 (5 bases each). Trimming took 9 bases from V and 10 from J, leaving 19 bases between them. The CDR3 contains 13 residues. CDR1 is WNHNN and CDR2 is SYGVQD in the germline V gene (reference sequence). The CDR3 spells CASSPNWGSEQFF. CDR3 DNA: TGCGCCAGTTCGCCGAACTGGGGGAGCGAGCAGTTCTTC.

This rearrangement joins TRBV4-3 to TRBJ1-1, with TRBD1 identical over 8 bases. The CDR3 is made up of 15 amino acids. Germline CDR1 is LGHNA and CDR2 is YSLEER. Trimming took 4 bases from V and 1 from J; bases not matched to a gene: 5. The CDR3 protein is CASSRLQGENTEAFF. CDR3 sequence (DNA): TGCGCCAGCAGCCGTTTACAGGGGGAGAACACTGAAGCTTTCTTT.

The V and J genes are TRBV9 and TRBJ1-1, with D uncertain. CDR1 and CDR2 (germline): SGDLS, YYNGEE. V was clipped by 0 bases and J by 0 bases, with 9 bases between them. There are 15 residues in the CDR3. In DNA, the CDR3 is TGTGCCAGCAGCGTAGGAGGGCGCCTGAACACTGAAGCTTTCTTT. It yields the protein CASSVGGRLNTEAFF.